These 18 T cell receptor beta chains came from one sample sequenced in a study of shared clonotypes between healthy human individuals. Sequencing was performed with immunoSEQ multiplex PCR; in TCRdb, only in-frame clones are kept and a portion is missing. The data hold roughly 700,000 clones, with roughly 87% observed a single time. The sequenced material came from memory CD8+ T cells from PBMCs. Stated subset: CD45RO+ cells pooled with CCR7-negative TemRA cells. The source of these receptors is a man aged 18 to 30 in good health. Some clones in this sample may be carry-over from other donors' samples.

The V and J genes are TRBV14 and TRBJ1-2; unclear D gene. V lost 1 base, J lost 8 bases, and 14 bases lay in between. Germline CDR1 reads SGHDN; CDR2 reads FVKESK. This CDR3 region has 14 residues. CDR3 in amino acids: CASSQVKNLQGYTF. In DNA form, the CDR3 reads TGTGCCAGCAGCCAAGTCAAAAACCTGCAAGGCTACACCTTC.

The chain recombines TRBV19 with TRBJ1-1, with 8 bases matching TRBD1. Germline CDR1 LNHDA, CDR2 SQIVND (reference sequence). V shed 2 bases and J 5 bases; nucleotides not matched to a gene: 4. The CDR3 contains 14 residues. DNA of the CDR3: TGTGCCAGTAGTATATCCAGGGGGCAAACTGAAGCTTTCTTT. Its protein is CASSISRGQTEAFF. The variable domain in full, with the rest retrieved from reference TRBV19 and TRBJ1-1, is DGGITQSPKYLFRKEGQNVTLSCEQNLNHDAMYWYRQDPGQGLRLIYYSQIVNDFQKGDIAEGYSVSREKKESFPLTVTSAQKNPTAFYLCASSISRGQTEAFFGQGTRLTVV.

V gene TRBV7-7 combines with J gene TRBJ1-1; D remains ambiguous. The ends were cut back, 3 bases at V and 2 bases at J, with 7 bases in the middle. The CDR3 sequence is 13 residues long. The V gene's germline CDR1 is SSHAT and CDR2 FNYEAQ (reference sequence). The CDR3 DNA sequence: TGTGCCAGCAGCTTTTCCATCAACACTGAAGCTTTCTTT. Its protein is CASSFSINTEAFF. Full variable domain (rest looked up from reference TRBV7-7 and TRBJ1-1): GAGVSQSPRYKVTKRGQDVTLRCDPISSHATLYWYQQALGQGPEFLTYFNYEAQPDKSGLPSDRFSAERPEGSISTLTIQRTEQRDSAMYRCASSFSINTEAFFGQGTRLTVV.

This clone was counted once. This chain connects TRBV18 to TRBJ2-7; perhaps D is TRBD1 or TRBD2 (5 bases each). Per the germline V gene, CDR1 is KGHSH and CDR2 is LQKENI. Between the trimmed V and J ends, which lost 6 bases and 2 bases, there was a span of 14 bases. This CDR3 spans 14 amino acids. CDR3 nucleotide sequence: TGTGCCAGCTCCCCAGAGAGGGGAACCTACGAGCAGTACTTC. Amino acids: CASSPERGTYEQYF.

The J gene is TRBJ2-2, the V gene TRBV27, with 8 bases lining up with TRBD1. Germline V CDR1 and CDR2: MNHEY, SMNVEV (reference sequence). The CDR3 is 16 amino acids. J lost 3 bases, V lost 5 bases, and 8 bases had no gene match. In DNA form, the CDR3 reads TGTGCCAGCAGTCCGCGGACAGGGTGGGACACCGGGGAGCTGTTTTTT. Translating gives CASSPRTGWDTGELFF.

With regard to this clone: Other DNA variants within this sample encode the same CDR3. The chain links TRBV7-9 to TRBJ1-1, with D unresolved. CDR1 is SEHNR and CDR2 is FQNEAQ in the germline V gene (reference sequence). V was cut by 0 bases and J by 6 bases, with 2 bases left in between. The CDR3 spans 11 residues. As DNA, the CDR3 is TGTGCCAGCAGCTTAGCCCCTGAAGCTTTCTTT. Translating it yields CASSLAPEAFF.

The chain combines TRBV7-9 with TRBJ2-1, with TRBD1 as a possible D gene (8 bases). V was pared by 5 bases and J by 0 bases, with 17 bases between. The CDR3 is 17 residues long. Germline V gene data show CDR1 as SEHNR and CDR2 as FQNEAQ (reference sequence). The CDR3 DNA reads TGTGCCAGCAGCCCCGGGACAGGCGGGAGCTCCTACAATGAGCAGTTCTTC. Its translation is CASSPGTGGSSYNEQFF.

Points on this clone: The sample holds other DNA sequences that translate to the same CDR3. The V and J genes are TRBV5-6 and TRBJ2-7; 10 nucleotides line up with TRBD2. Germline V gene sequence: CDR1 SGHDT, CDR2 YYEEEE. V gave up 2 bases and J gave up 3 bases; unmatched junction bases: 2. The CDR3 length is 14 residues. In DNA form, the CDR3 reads TGTGCCAGCAGCTTCGGGACTAGCGACTACGAGCAGTACTTC. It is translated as CASSFGTSDYEQYF. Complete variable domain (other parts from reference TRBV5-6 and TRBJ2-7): DAGVTQSPTHLIKTRGQQVTLRCSPKSGHDTVSWYQQALGQGPQFIFQYYEEEERQRGNFPDRFSGHQFPNYSSELNVNALLLGDSALYLCASSFGTSDYEQYFGPGTRLTVT.

CDR3 DNA sequence: TGTGCCAGCAGTGACCCGGGGGAGAGCTCCTACAATGAGCAGTTCTTC. It yields the protein CASSDPGESSYNEQFF. The rearrangement links TRBV28 to TRBJ2-1, with TRBD2 as a possible D gene (6 bases). Germline V gene lookup returns CDR1 MDHEN and CDR2 SYDVKM. The CDR3 covers 16 residues. The ends were cut back, 5 bases at V and 0 bases at J, with 14 bases in the middle.

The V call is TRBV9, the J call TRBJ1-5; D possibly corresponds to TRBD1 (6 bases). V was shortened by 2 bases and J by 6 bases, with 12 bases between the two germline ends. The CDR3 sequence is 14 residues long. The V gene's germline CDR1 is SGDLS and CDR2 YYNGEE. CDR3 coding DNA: TGTGCCAGCAGCGTGCGGGGGGCCGGTCAGCCCCAGCATTTT. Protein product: CASSVRGAGQPQHF.

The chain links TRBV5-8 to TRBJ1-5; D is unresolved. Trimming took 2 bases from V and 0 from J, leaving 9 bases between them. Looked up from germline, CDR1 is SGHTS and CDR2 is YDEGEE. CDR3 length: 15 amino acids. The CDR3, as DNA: TGTGCCAGCAGCTTTCCAGGCATTAGCAATCAGCCCCAGCATTTT. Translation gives CASSFPGISNQPQHF.

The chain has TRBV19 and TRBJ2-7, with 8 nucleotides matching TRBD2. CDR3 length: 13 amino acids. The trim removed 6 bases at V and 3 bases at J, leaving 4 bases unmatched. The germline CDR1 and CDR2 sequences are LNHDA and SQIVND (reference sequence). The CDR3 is CASRGGRYYEQYF. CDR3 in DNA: TGTGCCAGTAGGGGCGGGAGGTACTACGAGCAGTACTTC.

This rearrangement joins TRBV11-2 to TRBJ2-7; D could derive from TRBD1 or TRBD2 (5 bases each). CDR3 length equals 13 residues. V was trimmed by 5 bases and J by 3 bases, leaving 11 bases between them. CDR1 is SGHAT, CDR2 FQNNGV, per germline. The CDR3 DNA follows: TGTGCCAGCAGCCGGGACGGAAACTACGAGCAGTACTTC. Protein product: CASSRDGNYEQYF.

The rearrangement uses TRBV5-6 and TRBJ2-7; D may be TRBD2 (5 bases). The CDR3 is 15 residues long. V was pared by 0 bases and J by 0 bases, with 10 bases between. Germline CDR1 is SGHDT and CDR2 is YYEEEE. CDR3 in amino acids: CASSLGLAVSYEQYF. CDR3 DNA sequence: TGTGCCAGCAGCTTGGGGCTAGCTGTCTCCTACGAGCAGTACTTC.

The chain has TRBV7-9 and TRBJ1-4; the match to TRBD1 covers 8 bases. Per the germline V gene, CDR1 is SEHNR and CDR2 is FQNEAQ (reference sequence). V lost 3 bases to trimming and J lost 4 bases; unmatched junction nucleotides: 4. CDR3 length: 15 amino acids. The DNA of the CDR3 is TGTGCCAGCAGCTTCCCCGACAGGGGTAATGAAAAACTGTTTTTT. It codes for CASSFPDRGNEKLFF.

CDR3 residues: CASSYSGARNTEAFF. The CDR3 region has the DNA TGTGCCAGCAGTTACTCGGGGGCCCGGAACACTGAAGCTTTCTTT. The V gene is TRBV6-5, the J gene TRBJ1-1; D is perhaps TRBD1 (6 bases). Germline V gene sequence: CDR1 MNHEY, CDR2 SVGAGI. V shed 0 bases and J shed 1 base, with 9 bases lying between them. The CDR3 consists of 15 residues.

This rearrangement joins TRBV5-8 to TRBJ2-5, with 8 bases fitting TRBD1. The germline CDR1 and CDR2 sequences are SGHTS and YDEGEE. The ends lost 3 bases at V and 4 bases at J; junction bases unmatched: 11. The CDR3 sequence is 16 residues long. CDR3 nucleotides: TGTGCCAGCAGCTCCGGACAGGGAGAAGGTCGAGAGACCCAGTACTTC. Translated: CASSSGQGEGRETQYF.

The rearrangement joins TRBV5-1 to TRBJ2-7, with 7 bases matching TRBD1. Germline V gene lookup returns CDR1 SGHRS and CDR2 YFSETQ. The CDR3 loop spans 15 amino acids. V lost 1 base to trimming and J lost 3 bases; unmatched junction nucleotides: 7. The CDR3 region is CASSLTPGQSYEQYF. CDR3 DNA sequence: TGCGCCAGCAGCTTGACTCCGGGACAGAGCTACGAGCAGTACTTC.